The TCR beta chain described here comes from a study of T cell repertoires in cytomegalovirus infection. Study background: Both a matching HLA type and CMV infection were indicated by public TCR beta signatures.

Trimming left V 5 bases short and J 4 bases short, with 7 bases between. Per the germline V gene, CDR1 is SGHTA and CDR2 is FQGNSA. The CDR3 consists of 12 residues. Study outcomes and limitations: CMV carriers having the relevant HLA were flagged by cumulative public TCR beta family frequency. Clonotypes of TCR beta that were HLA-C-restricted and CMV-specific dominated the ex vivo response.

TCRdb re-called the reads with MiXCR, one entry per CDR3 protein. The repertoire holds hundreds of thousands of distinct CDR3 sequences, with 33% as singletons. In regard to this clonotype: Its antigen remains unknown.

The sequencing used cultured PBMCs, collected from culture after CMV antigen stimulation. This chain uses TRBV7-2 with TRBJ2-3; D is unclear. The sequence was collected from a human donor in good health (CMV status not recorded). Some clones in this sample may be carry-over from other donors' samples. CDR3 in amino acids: CASSPFADTQYF. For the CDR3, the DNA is TGTGCCAGCAGCCCGTTCGCAGATACGCAGTATTTT.